A single sample is the source of the 3 T cell receptor beta chains below, sequenced in a study of T cell repertoires in cytomegalovirus infection. One entry per CDR3 protein results from TCRdb running MiXCR on the reads. Of fewer than 400,000 distinct CDR3 sequences detected, around 18% appear once; the ten largest clones hold 7.5% to 9%. The sequenced sample was PBMCs. These TCRs come from a human donor in good health (CMV status not recorded). Some clones in this sample may be carry-over from other donors' samples.

The chain recombines TRBV6-1 with TRBJ2-1; D is unresolved. CDR1 is MNHNS and CDR2 is SASEGT in the germline V gene. The CDR3 spans 12 residues. Trimming pared 4 bases from V and 8 bases from J, leaving 9 bases between. The CDR3: CASSAVDDEQFF. CDR3 in DNA: TGTGCCAGCAGTGCAGTAGACGATGAGCAGTTCTTC.

This clonotype was counted ten times or more. The V gene is TRBV7-2, the J gene TRBJ2-5; D possibly corresponds to TRBD2 (5 bases). This CDR3 region has 14 residues. V shed 2 bases and J shed 5 bases, with 12 bases lying between them. The germline V gene has CDR1 SGHTA and CDR2 FQGNSA. CDR3 region: CASSLRRRGETQYF. CDR3 in DNA: TGTGCCAGCAGCTTAAGGCGGAGAGGGGAGACCCAGTACTTC.

This clonotype was detected many times. The chain combines TRBV6-2 or TRBV6-3 with TRBJ1-1, with D perhaps matching TRBD1 (5 bases). Trimming took off 6 bases at V and 6 bases at J, with 23 bases between the two ends. This CDR3 spans 16 amino acids. Germline values: CDR1 MNHEY, CDR2 SVGEGT. DNA of the CDR3: TGTGCCAGCAGGGGGATCCGGGGCCCTTCCCGATCTGAAGCTTTCTTT. Translated, it gives CASRGIRGPSRSEAFF.